Sequencing of this T cell receptor beta chain was carried out in a study of glioma-infiltrating T cells. TCR alpha and beta CDR3 regions were amplified from RNA using iRepertoire nested multiplex PCR. TCRdb redid the calling of the multiplex PCR reads with MiXCR, one entry per CDR3 protein. The sample contains fewer than 110,000 distinct CDR3 sequences, about 28% of which appear only once. Per the germline V gene, CDR1 is MNHNY and CDR2 is SVGAGI (reference sequence). The CDR3 is 16 amino acids. Trimming shortened V by 0 bases and J by 1 base, and 13 bases separated the two germline ends. This clonotype showed up many times.

The chain links TRBV6-6 to TRBJ2-7; no reliable D call. This sequence originates from a human donor with low-grade glioma or glioblastoma, undergoing nonglioma brain surgery, or in good health (not recorded which). Input material: glioma tissue, nonneoplastic brain tissue, or PBMCs (not recorded which). This CDR3 is CASSYSSRVTSYEQYF. CDR3 sequence (DNA): TGTGCCAGCAGTTACTCGAGTAGGGTAACTTCCTACGAGCAGTACTTC.